This entry lists 23 T cell receptor beta chains sequenced from one sample in a study of blood T cell repertoires in COVID-19. Profiled with immunoSEQ multiplex PCR; TCRdb holds only in-frame clones, not every one. The profile covers roughly 99,000 clones, with approximately 86% appearing a single time and approximately 2% taken by the ten largest. The sequenced sample consisted of peripheral blood. These receptors were taken from a man aged 50-60 years with COVID-19, enrolled during active disease.

V gene TRBV7-9 combines with J gene TRBJ2-2, with D possibly being TRBD1 (5 bases). Between the trimmed V and J ends, which lost 5 bases and 1 base, there was a span of 8 bases. The CDR3 has 14 amino acids. The germline V gene has CDR1 SEHNR and CDR2 FQNEAQ (reference sequence). The CDR3 DNA is TGTGCCAGCAGCCCCGACAGGAACACCGGGGAGCTGTTTTTT. Its protein is CASSPDRNTGELFF.

The chain links TRBV28 to TRBJ1-2, with TRBD1 as a possible D gene (5 bases). V lost 3 bases and J 0 bases, leaving 8 bases between the germline ends. In germline, CDR1 is MDHEN, CDR2 SYDVKM. The CDR3 contains 14 residues. CDR3 in DNA: TGTGCCAGCAGTTTCGGGGGAGCTAACTATGGCTACACCTTC. Translation: CASSFGGANYGYTF.

The V call is TRBV24-1, the J call TRBJ2-5; D remains unclear. Per the germline V gene, CDR1 is KGHDR and CDR2 is SFDVKD. CDR3 length equals 14 residues. V gave up 2 bases and J gave up 2 bases, with 8 bases separating them. The DNA of the CDR3 is TGTGCCACCAGTGATTCCTCGGGTCAAGAGACCCAGTACTTC. This translates into CATSDSSGQETQYF.

The chain carries TRBV30 and TRBJ2-3; 9 nucleotides agree with TRBD1. J lost 3 bases, V lost 1 base, and 2 bases had no gene match. Germline CDR1 and CDR2: GTSNPN and SVGIG (reference sequence). This CDR3 contains 14 residues. The DNA for the CDR3 is TGTGCCTGGAGTGAACAGGGGGCGACAGATACGCAGTATTTT. It encodes CAWSEQGATDTQYF. The complete variable domain, with remaining parts taken from reference TRBV30 and TRBJ2-3, reads SQTIHQWPATLVQPVGSPLSLECTVEGTSNPNLYWYRQAAGRGLQLLFYSVGIGQISSEVPQNLSASRPQDRQFILSSKKLLLSDSGFYLCAWSEQGATDTQYFGPGTRLTVL.

The chain joins TRBV6-6 to TRBJ1-2; no clear D gene. Germline V gives CDR1 MNHNY, CDR2 SVGAGI (reference sequence). This CDR3 has 14 residues. V shed 7 bases and J shed 3 bases, with 15 bases lying between them. Written as DNA, the CDR3 is TGTGCCAGCAATCTAGCGGGCCTAGACTATGGCTACACCTTC. This sequence encodes CASNLAGLDYGYTF.

The chain recombines TRBV25-1 with TRBJ1-2; D may be TRBD1 (6 bases). V gave up 5 bases and J gave up 8 bases, with 18 bases separating them. The CDR3 totals 14 residues. CDR1 and CDR2 from the germline V gene are MGHDK and SYGVNS. CDR3: CASSPWGGRRGYTF. CDR3 coding DNA: TGTGCCAGCAGTCCTTGGGGGGGGCGGCGGGGCTACACCTTC.

V and J are TRBV19 and TRBJ1-2; tentatively, D is TRBD1 (6 bases). Trimming cost V 6 bases and J 3 bases, with 26 bases left between them. The CDR3 has 18 residues. The germline CDR1 and CDR2 sequences are LNHDA and SQIVND (reference sequence). The DNA for the CDR3 is TGTGCCAGTAGGCCTTCCTACAGGGTAGGAAGTCGAGACTATGGCTACACCTTC. Translation: CASRPSYRVGSRDYGYTF.

The V and J genes are TRBV5-4 and TRBJ2-7; TRBD1 agrees at 8 bases. Trimming at V came to 1 base and at J to 3 bases, leaving 0 bases not matched to a gene. The CDR3 is 13 amino acids. The germline V gene encodes CDR1 SGHNT and CDR2 YYREEE (reference sequence). The CDR3 sequence: CASSLTGGYEQYF. The CDR3 coding sequence is TGTGCCAGCAGCTTGACAGGGGGCTACGAGCAGTACTTC.

The V gene is TRBV30, the J gene TRBJ1-6; 9 nucleotides agree with TRBD1. CDR1 and CDR2 from the germline V gene are GTSNPN and SVGIG (reference sequence). Trimming cost V 1 base and J 9 bases; bases outside gene matches: 7. This CDR3 has 15 amino acids. The CDR3 nucleotides read TGTGCCTGGAGTGGATTACAGGGGGCCAGTTCACCCCTCCACTTT. It translates to CAWSGLQGASSPLHF.

The chain joins TRBV19 to TRBJ2-3; D remains unclear. V was pared by 7 bases and J by 2 bases, with 13 bases between. Germline-derived CDR1 and CDR2 are LNHDA and SQIVND (reference sequence). The CDR3 is 14 amino acids. The CDR3 spells CASTLSLITDTQYF. The CDR3 DNA reads TGTGCCAGTACCCTTAGTTTGATCACAGATACGCAGTATTTT.

This chain joins TRBV28 and TRBJ2-6; 7 positions match TRBD1. The CDR3 has 18 amino acids. The ends lost 1 base at V and 0 bases at J; junction bases unmatched: 6. The germline V gene has CDR1 MDHEN and CDR2 SYDVKM. CDR3 region: CASSLYGTAYSGANVLTF. The CDR3 DNA follows: TGTGCCAGCAGTTTATACGGGACAGCATACTCTGGGGCCAACGTCCTGACTTTC.

The CDR3 protein is CAGRQGAGVNTEAFF. The DNA for the CDR3 is TGTGCCGGAAGACAGGGGGCGGGGGTGAACACTGAAGCTTTCTTT. The chain has TRBV6-5 and TRBJ1-1; 10 bases agree with TRBD1. Looked up from germline, CDR1 is MNHEY and CDR2 is SVGAGI. The CDR3 runs to 15 residues. After removal of 11 bases from V and 0 bases from J, the junction contained 9 bases not matched to a gene.

The V and J genes are TRBV3-1 (or the pseudogene TRBV3-2) and TRBJ1-4; D ambiguous. V shed 1 base and J shed 6 bases, with 6 bases lying between them. In germline, CDR1 is LGHDT, CDR2 YNNKEL (reference sequence). The CDR3 contains 13 residues. In DNA, the CDR3 is TGTGCCAGCAGCCAAGGACTTTATGAAAAACTGTTTTTT. Translating it yields CASSQGLYEKLFF.

This clone was observed once. The chain is built from TRBV19 and TRBJ2-1; possibly TRBD1 for D (5 bases). The CDR3 runs to 15 residues. Trimming shortened V by 6 bases and J by 4 bases, and 16 bases separated the two germline ends. CDR1 and CDR2 (germline): LNHDA, SQIVND (reference sequence). The CDR3 bases are TGTGCCAGTAGAGGGGCAGGCGGTACGTACAATGAGCAGTTCTTC. Protein sequence: CASRGAGGTYNEQFF. Full variable domain (missing parts from reference TRBV19 and TRBJ2-1): DGGITQSPKYLFRKEGQNVTLSCEQNLNHDAMYWYRQDPGQGLRLIYYSQIVNDFQKGDIAEGYSVSREKKESFPLTVTSAQKNPTAFYLCASRGAGGTYNEQFFGPGTRLTVL.

The chain employs TRBV30 and TRBJ1-1, with D perhaps TRBD1 (5 bases). Germline V gene lookup returns CDR1 GTSNPN and CDR2 SVGIG (reference sequence). The V and J ends lost 4 bases and 5 bases respectively, with 14 bases between them. CDR3 length: 13 amino acids. Written as DNA, the CDR3 is TGTGCCTGGACGGTGACCCAGGGAACTGAAGCTTTCTTT. It codes for CAWTVTQGTEAFF. Full variable domain (rest looked up from reference TRBV30 and TRBJ1-1): SQTIHQWPATLVQPVGSPLSLECTVEGTSNPNLYWYRQAAGRGLQLLFYSVGIGQISSEVPQNLSASRPQDRQFILSSKKLLLSDSGFYLCAWTVTQGTEAFFGQGTRLTVV.

This chain joins TRBV9 and TRBJ2-2; 15 nucleotides align to TRBD2. Trimming took 4 bases from V and 9 from J; bases not matched to a gene: 10. The CDR3 covers 17 residues. The germline V gene encodes CDR1 SGDLS and CDR2 YYNGEE. In DNA form, the CDR3 reads TGTGCCAGCAGCCCCGGGACTAGCGGGGGGCCTTCTCGGGAGCTGTTTTTT. As protein: CASSPGTSGGPSRELFF.

V and J are TRBV9 and TRBJ2-2; possible D gene TRBD1, 6 bases. There are 15 residues in the CDR3. CDR1 is SGDLS and CDR2 is YYNGEE in the germline V gene. V shed 2 bases and J shed 7 bases, with 15 bases lying between them. Here the CDR3 DNA reads TGTGCCAGCAGCGTCTCGTCGGGACAAAACGGGGAGCTGTTTTTT. As protein: CASSVSSGQNGELFF.

J is TRBJ1-1 and V is TRBV7-8; D remains unclear. V dropped 2 bases and J dropped 6 bases, with 13 bases sitting between them. The CDR3 spans 14 residues. The germline V gene has CDR1 SGHVS and CDR2 FQNEAQ. CDR3 loop: CASSLKVSQAEAFF. In nucleotides, the CDR3 is TGTGCCAGCAGCTTAAAAGTGAGTCAGGCTGAAGCTTTCTTT.

V is TRBV4-1 and J is TRBJ2-1; 8 nucleotides match TRBD1. The trim removed 0 bases at V and 3 bases at J, leaving 4 bases unmatched. CDR1 is MGHRA, CDR2 YSYEKL, per germline. CDR3 size: 16 residues. The CDR3 DNA sequence: TGCGCCAGCAGCCAAGACCCCGGGACAGGCTACAATGAGCAGTTCTTC. It is translated as CASSQDPGTGYNEQFF.

This sequence joins TRBV30 and TRBJ1-6; 8 positions match TRBD1. The germline V gene encodes CDR1 GTSNPN and CDR2 SVGIG (reference sequence). The trim removed 2 bases at V and 7 bases at J, leaving 7 bases unmatched. CDR3 length: 15 amino acids. CDR3 loop: CAWSRTGFDNSPLHF. In nucleotides, the CDR3 is TGTGCCTGGAGTAGGACAGGGTTCGACAATTCACCCCTCCACTTT.

A single count supports this clone. The chain is built from TRBV6-5 and TRBJ2-3; D call uncertain. V was shortened by 10 bases and J by 3 bases, with 14 bases between the two germline ends. Germline CDR1 is MNHEY and CDR2 is SVGAGI. CDR3 length: 13 amino acids. The CDR3, as DNA: TGTGCCACCCGACTCATACAAACAGATACGCAGTATTTT. It specifies CATRLIQTDTQYF.

This clone was observed a handful of times. This chain uses TRBV5-1 with TRBJ1-1; TRBD1 aligns across 7 bases. Germline CDR1 and CDR2: SGHRS and YFSETQ. V trimming: 2 bases; J trimming: 7 bases; junction bases outside the gene matches: 14. There are 16 residues in the CDR3. The CDR3 DNA sequence: TGCGCCAGCAGCTTTAAGCTAAGACAGGGTTATCATGAAGCTTTCTTT. It yields the protein CASSFKLRQGYHEAFF.

The chain carries TRBV5-5 and TRBJ1-3; 8 nucleotides align to TRBD1. There are 15 residues in the CDR3. Per germline, CDR1 SGHKS and CDR2 YYEKEE (reference sequence). V lost 0 bases, J lost 8 bases, and 7 bases stayed unmatched. CDR3 protein: CASSLGGTGAYTIYF. CDR3 coding DNA: TGTGCCAGCAGCTTGGGGGGGACAGGAGCCTACACCATATATTTT.